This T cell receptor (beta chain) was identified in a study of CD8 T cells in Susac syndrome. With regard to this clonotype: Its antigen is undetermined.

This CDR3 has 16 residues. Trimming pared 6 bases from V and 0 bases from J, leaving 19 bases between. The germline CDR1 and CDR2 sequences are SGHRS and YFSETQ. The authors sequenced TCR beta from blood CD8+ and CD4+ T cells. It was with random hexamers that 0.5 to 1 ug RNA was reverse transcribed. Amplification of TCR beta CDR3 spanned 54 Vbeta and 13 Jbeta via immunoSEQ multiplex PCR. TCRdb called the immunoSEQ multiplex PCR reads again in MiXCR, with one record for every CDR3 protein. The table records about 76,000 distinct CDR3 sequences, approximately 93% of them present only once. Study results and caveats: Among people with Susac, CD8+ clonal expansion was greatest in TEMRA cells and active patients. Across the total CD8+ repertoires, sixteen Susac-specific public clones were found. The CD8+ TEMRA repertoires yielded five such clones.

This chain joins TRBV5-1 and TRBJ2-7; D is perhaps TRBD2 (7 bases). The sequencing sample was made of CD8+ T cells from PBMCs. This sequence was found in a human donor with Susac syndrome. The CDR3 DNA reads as TGCGCCAGCAAAGCGTGGGGGGGCCCAAACTCCTACGAGCAGTACTTC. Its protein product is CASKAWGGPNSYEQYF.